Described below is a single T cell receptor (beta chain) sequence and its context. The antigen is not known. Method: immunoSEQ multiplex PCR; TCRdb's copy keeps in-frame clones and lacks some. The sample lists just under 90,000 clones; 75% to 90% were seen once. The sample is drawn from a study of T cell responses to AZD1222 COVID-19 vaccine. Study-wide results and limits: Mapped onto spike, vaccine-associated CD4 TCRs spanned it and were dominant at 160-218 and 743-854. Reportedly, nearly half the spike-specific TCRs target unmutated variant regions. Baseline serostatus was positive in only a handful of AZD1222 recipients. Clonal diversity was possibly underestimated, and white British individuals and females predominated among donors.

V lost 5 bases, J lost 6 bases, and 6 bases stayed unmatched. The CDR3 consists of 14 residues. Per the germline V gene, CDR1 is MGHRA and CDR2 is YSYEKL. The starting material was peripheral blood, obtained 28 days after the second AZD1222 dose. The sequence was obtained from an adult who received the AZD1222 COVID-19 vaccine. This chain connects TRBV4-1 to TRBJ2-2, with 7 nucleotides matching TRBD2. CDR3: CASSLRLAPGELFF. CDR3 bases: TGCGCCAGCAGCTTGCGACTAGCCCCCGGGGAGCTGTTTTTT.